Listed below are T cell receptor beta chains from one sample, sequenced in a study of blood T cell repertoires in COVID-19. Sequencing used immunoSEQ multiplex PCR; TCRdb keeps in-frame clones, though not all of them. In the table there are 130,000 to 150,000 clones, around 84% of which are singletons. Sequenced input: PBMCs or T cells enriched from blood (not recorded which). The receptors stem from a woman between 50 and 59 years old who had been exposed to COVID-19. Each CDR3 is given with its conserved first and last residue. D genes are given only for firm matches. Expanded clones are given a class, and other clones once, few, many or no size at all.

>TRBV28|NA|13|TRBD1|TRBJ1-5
CASRDRGNQPQHF
TGTGCCAGCAGGGACAGGGGCAATCAGCCCCAGCATTTT
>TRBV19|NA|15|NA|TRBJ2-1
CASRSDSSSYNEQFF
TGTGCCAGTAGGTCGGACTCATCGTCCTACAATGAGCAGTTCTTC
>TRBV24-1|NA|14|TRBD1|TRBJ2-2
CATRDRGPTGELFF
TGTGCCACCAGAGACAGGGGGCCCACCGGGGAGCTGTTTTTT
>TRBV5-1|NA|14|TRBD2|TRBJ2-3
CASSPRLAGDTQYF
TGCGCCAGCAGCCCCAGACTAGCGGGGGATACGCAGTATTTT
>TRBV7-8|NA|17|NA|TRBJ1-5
CASSRARAPGGNQPQHF
TGTGCCAGCAGCCGAGCTAGGGCGCCGGGGGGCAATCAGCCCCAGCATTTT
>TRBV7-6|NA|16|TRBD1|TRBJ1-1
CASSPGTGGIISEAFF
TGTGCCAGCAGCCCGGGGACAGGGGGCATTATTTCTGAAGCTTTCTTT
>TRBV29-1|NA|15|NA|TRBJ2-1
CSVDPGRGGFNEQFF
TGCAGCGTTGATCCAGGCAGAGGGGGATTCAATGAGCAGTTCTTC
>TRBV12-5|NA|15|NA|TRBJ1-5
CASGPQGFRNQPQHF
TGTGCTAGTGGCCCACAGGGATTTCGCAATCAGCCCCAGCATTTT
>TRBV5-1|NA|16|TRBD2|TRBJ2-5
CASSLVSGLAHETQYF
TGCGCCAGCAGCTTGGTTTCGGGACTAGCCCACGAGACCCAGTACTTC
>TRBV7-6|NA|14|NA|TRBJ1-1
CASSLQGVGTEAFF
TGTGCCAGCAGCTTACAGGGCGTGGGCACTGAAGCTTTCTTT
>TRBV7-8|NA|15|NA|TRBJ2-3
CASSSEGTLKDTQYF
TGTGCCAGTAGCTCAGAGGGGACACTCAAAGATACGCAGTATTTT
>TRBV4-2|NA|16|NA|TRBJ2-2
CASSETGGGNTGELFF
TGTGCCAGCAGCGAAACGGGGGGCGGGAACACCGGGGAGCTGTTTTTT
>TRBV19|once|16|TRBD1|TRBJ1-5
CASSIRGTGVFQPQHF
TGTGCCAGTAGTATCCGCGGGACAGGGGTTTTTCAGCCCCAGCATTTT
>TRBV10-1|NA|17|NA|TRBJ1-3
CASSESGDRSFGNTIYF
TGCGCCAGCAGTGAGTCGGGCGACAGGAGTTTTGGAAACACCATATATTTT